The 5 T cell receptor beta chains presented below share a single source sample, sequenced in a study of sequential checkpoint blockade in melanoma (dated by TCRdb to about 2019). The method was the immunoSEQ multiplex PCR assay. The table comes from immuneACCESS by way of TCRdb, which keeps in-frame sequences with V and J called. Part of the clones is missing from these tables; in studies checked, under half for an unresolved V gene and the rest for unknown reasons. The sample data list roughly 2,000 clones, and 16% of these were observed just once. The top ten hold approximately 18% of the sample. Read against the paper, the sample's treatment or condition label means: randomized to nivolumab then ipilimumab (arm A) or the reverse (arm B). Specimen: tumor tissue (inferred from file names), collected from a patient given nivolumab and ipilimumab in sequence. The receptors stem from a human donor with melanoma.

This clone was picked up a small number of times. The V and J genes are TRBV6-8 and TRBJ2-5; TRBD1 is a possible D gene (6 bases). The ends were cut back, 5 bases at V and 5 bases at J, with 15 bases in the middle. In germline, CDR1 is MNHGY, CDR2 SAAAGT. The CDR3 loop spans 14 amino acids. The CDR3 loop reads CASSRNQGLETQYF. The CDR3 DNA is TGTGCCAGCAGTCGCAACCAGGGGCTGGAGACCCAGTACTTC.

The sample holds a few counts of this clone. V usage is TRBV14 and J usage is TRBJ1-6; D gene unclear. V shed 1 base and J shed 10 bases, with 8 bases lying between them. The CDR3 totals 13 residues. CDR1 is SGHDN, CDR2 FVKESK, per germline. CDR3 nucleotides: TGTGCCAGCAGCCAAGGCCGGGTCTCACCCCTCCACTTT. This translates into CASSQGRVSPLHF.

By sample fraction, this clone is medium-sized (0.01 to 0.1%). DNA for the CDR3: TGTGCCAGCAGTTGGACAGGTACCTACGAGCAGTACGTC. It is translated as CASSWTGTYEQYV. This chain connects TRBV6-8 to TRBJ2-7; TRBD1 matches at 7 bases. The CDR3 runs to 13 residues. V lost 4 bases and J lost 2; bases outside the gene matches: 2. From germline, CDR1 is MNHGY and CDR2 SAAAGT.

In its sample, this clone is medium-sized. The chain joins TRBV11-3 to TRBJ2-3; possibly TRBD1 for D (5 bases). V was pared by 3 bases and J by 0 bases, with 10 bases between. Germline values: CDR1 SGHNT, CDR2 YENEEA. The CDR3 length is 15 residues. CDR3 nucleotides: TGTGCCAGCAGCTTTCAGGGTATTAGCACAGATACGCAGTATTTT. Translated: CASSFQGISTDTQYF.

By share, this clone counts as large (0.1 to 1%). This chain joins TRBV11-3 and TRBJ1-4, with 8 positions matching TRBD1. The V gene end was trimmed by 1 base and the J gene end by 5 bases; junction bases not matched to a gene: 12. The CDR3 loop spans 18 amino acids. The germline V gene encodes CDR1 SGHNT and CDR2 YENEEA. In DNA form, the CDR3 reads TGTGCCAGCAGCTTAGGGAGGGTTGGCAGGGGGCAAAATGAAAAACTGTTTTTT. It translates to CASSLGRVGRGQNEKLFF.